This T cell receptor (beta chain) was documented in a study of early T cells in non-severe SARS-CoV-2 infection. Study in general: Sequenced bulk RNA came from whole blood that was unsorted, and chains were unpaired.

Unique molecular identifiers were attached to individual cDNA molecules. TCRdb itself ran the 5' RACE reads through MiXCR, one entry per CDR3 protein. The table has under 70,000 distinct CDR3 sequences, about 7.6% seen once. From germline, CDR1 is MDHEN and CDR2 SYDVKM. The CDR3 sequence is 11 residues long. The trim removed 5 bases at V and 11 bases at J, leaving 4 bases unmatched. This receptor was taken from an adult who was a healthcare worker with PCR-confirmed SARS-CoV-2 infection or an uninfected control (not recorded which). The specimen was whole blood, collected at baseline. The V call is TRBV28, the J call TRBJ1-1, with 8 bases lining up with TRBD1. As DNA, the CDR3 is TGTGCCAGCAGTAGACAGGGGATTGCTTTCTTT. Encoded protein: CASSRQGIAFF. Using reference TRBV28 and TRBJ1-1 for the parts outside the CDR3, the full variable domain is DVKVTQSSRYLVKRTGEKVFLECVQDMDHENMFWYRQDPGLGLRLIYFSYDVKMKEKGDIPEGYSVSREKKERFSLILESASTNQTSMYLCASSRQGIAFFGQGTRLTVV.